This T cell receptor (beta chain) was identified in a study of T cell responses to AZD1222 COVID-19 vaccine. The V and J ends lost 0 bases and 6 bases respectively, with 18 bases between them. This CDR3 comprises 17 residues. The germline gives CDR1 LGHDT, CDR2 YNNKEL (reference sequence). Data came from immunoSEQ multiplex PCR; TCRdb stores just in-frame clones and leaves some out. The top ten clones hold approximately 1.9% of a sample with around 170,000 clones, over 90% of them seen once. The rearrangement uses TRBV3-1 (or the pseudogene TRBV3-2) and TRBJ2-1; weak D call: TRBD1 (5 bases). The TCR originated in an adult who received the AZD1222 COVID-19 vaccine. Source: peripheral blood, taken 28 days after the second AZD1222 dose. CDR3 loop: CASSQDIIGVTINEQFF. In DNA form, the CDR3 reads TGTGCCAGCAGCCAAGATATTATAGGGGTGACGATCAATGAGCAGTTCTTC.